The T cell receptor beta chain described here comes from a study of blood T cell repertoires in COVID-19. Comments on this clone: Other DNA sequences within the sample encode an identical CDR3.

The CDR3 spans 13 residues. Deletions cut 4 bases from V and 5 bases from J, with 11 bases between. Per the germline V gene, CDR1 is LNHDA and CDR2 is SQIVND (reference sequence). TCRdb's copy holds only in-frame clones and misses some; the assay was immunoSEQ multiplex PCR. The sample lists 60,000 to 75,000 clones; about 83% were seen once. The sequencing input was peripheral blood. The clonotype was recovered from a human donor in a cohort sampled during active COVID-19. The V and J genes are TRBV19 and TRBJ1-1; TRBD1 might be the D (5 bases). Written as DNA, the CDR3 is TGTGCCAGTAGTACAGGTCGGGGGACTGAAGCTTTCTTT. This encodes CASSTGRGTEAFF.